This TCR beta chain was profiled in a study of CD8 T cells in Susac syndrome (dated by TCRdb to 2018 to 2020). Background on the whole study: Whether CD8+ T cell activation and differentiation in Susac syndrome was antigen driven was tested using repertoire sequencing. CD8+ T cell repertoire clonality was compared between fewer than 13 healthy donors, approximately 14 Susac syndrome patients and approximately 15 multiple sclerosis patients. Study-level results and caveats: The number of individuals in the TCR sequencing and HLA analysis was acknowledged as relatively small.

RNA was extracted using the RNeasy kit, and roughly 0.5 to 1 microgram was reverse transcribed with random hexamers. The immunoSEQ multiplex PCR assay, covering 54 Vbeta and 13 Jbeta segments, was used to amplify TCR beta CDR3 regions. To correct PCR amplification bias, a synthetic template baseline was used for both primer optimization and computational correction. The study's own analysis went as follows. Reads were annotated to V, D and J genes according to IMGT and were analyzed with immunoSEQ Analyzer, with only productive sequences retained. Clonality was computed as one minus Shannon entropy normalized by log2 of the number of productive unique sequences. Public and private clones were assessed among the 100 most prevalent clones of each patient and control. Clones were defined as Susac-specific when absent from the healthy and MS cohorts, from fewer than 1,200 published viral clones and from other ImmuneACCESS disease sequences. TCRdb reprocessed the public reads (quality trimming at Q25 with fastp, clone calling with MiXCR) and kept in-frame beta chains. For every CDR3 protein sequence, its rows merge into one entry that carries the most common genes and DNA. None of the V and J calls come from the authors' own analysis; TCRdb made them. A total of about 85,000 distinct CDR3 sequences appear in this sample, roughly 93% of them only once. 0.26% of the sample goes to the ten largest clones.

Via the germline V gene (reference sequence), CDR1 is MNHEY and CDR2 SMNVEV. V was cut back by 0 bases and J by 8 bases, leaving a gap of 13 bases between them. The CDR3 starts with the cysteine, ends with the phenylalanine, and has 14 residues. Of the read, only the CDR3 DNA is kept; its 42 bases are in frame from base 1. In regard to this clonotype: This receptor's antigen is unknown. Base quality data are lacking; no much larger clone is found one base away.

Peripheral blood CD8+ and CD4+ T cells from healthy donors, Susac syndrome patients and multiple sclerosis patients were profiled by high-throughput TCR beta sequencing. Healthy donors were included as age- and sex-matched controls. Bulk CD8+ and CD4+ T cells were purified by magnetic negative isolation, whereas CD8+ TEMRA cells were enriched by FACS. Blood was drawn into EDTA tubes, processed within 24 hours, and PBMCs were isolated by density gradient centrifugation. PBMCs intended for TCR sequencing were cryopreserved in liquid nitrogen and thawed later in a water bath at 37 degrees C. Purity of sorted or isolated CD4+, CD8+ and CD8+ TEMRA cells was at least 90%.

Sequencing used CD8+ T cells from PBMCs. The receptor was derived from a human donor in good health. The chain couples TRBV27 to TRBJ1-1; matching of 5 bases hints at TRBD1 as the D gene. The nucleotide sequence is given as TGTGCCAGCAGTTTATCGGAATGGGGCAGAGAAGCTTTCTTT. It codes for CASSLSEWGREAFF.